This T cell receptor beta chain was identified during a study of CD8 T cells in Susac syndrome. RNA was extracted with the RNeasy kit, and a quantity of roughly 0.45 to 1 ug was reverse transcribed using random hexamers. MiXCR, run by TCRdb on the immunoSEQ multiplex PCR reads, gives a single entry per CDR3 protein. The sample lists some 200,000 distinct CDR3 sequences; about 94% were seen once. Negative isolation yielded CD4+ and CD8+ T cells, and FACS enriched TEMRA cells. Material: CD8+ T cells from PBMCs. The clonotype originates from a human donor with multiple sclerosis.

CDR3 sequence: CASSAENEGYGYTF. DNA for the CDR3: TGTGCCAGCAGCGCCGAGAATGAAGGCTATGGCTACACCTTC. The chain combines TRBV9 with TRBJ1-2; D not resolved. V was shortened by 3 bases and J by 4 bases, with 13 bases between the two germline ends. The CDR3 is 14 amino acids. CDR1 and CDR2 (germline): SGDLS, YYNGEE.